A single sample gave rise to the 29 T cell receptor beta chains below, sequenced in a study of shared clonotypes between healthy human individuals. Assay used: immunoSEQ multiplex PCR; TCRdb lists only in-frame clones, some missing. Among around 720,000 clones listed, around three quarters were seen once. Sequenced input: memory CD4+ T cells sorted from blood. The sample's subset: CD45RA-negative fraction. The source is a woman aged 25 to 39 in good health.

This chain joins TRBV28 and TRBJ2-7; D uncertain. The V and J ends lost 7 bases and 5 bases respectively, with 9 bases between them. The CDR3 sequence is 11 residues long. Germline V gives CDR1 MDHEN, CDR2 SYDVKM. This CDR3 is CASTFMDEQYF. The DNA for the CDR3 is TGTGCCAGCACATTTATGGACGAGCAGTACTTC.

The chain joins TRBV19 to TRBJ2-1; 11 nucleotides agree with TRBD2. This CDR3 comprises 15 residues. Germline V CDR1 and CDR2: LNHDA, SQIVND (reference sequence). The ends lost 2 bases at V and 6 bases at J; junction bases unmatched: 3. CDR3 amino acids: CASSITSGSRNEQFF. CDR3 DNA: TGTGCCAGTAGTATAACTAGCGGGAGTCGCAATGAGCAGTTCTTC.

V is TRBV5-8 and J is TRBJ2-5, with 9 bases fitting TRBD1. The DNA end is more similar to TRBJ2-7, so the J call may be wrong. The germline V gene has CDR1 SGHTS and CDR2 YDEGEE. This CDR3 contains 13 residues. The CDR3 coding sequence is TGTGCCAGCAGCCGGGACAGGGCCTACGAGCAGTACTTC. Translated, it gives CASSRDRAYEQYF.

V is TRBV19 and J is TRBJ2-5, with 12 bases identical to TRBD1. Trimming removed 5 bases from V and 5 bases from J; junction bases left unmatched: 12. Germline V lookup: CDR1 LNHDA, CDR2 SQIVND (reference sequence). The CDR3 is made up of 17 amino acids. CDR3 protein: CASSSLQRDRGRETQYF. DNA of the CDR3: TGTGCCAGTAGTTCCTTGCAACGGGACAGGGGGCGGGAGACCCAGTACTTC.

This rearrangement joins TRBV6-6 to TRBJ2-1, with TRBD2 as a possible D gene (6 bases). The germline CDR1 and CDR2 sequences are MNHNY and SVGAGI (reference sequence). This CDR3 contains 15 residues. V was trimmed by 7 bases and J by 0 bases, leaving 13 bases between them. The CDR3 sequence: CASTHPSDSYNEQFF. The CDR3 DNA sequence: TGTGCCAGCACCCACCCTAGCGACTCCTACAATGAGCAGTTCTTC.

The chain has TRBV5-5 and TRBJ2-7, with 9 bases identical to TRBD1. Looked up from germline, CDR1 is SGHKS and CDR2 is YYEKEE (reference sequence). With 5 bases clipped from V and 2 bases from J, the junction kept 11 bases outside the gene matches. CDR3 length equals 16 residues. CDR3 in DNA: TGTGCCAGCAGGCGACCGGGACAGGGAGTGCCCTACGAGCAGTACTTC. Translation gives CASRRPGQGVPYEQYF.

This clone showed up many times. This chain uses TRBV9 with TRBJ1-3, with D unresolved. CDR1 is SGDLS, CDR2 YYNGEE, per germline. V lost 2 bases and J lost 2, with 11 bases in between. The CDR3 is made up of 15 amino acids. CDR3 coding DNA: TGTGCCAGCAGCGTCTTTGATGGGGCTGGAAACACCATATATTTT. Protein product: CASSVFDGAGNTIYF.

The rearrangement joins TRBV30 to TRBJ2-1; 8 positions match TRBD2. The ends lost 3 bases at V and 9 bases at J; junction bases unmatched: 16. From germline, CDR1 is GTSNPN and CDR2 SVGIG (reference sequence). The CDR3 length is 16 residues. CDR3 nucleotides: TGTGCCTGGAGGGAACTAGCGGATCCTACCCTCGGTGAGCAGTTCTTC. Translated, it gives CAWRELADPTLGEQFF.

CDR3 nucleotide sequence: TGTGCCAGCAGCCCCGAAGCATTTCACTACGAGCAGTACTTC. Its translation is CASSPEAFHYEQYF. This chain joins TRBV7-6 and TRBJ2-5, with D hard to call. The J call may be incorrect, as the DNA end agrees better with TRBJ2-7. Germline V gene sequence: CDR1 SGHVS, CDR2 FNYEAQ. The CDR3 is 14 amino acids.

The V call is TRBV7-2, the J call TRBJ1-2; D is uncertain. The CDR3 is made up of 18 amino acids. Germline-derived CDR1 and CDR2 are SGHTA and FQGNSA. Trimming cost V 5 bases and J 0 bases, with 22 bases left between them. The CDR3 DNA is TGTGCCAGCAGCGACCCAAGATCAACGCCCTTCTCTAACTATGGCTACACCTTC. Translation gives CASSDPRSTPFSNYGYTF. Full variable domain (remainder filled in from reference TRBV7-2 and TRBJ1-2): GAGVSQSPSNKVTEKGKDVELRCDPISGHTALYWYRQSLGQGLEFLIYFQGNSAPDKSGLPSDRFSAERTGGSVSTLTIQRTQQEDSAVYLCASSDPRSTPFSNYGYTFGSGTRLTVV.

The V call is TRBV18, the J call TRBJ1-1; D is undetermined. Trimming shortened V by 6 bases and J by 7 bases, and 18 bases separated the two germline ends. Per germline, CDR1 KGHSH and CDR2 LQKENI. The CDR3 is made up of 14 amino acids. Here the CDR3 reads CASSPRWEKGEAFF. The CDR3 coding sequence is TGTGCCAGCTCTCCCCGGTGGGAGAAGGGTGAAGCTTTCTTT.

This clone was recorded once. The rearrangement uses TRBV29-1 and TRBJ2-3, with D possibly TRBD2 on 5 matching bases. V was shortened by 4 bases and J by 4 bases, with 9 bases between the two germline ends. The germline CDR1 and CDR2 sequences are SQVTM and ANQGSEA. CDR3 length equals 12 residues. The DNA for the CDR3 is TGCAGCGTTGGAGGGTGGGCAGATACGCAGTATTTT. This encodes CSVGGWADTQYF.

The CDR3 here is CASSLSGTSSTGELFF. The CDR3 DNA follows: TGTGCCAGCAGCTTATCCGGGACTAGCAGCACCGGGGAGCTGTTTTTT. This chain links TRBV7-2 with TRBJ2-2, with TRBD2 matching over 9 bases. This CDR3 region has 16 residues. J lost 4 bases, V lost 2 bases, and 5 bases had no gene match. Germline V gene sequence: CDR1 SGHTA, CDR2 FQGNSA.

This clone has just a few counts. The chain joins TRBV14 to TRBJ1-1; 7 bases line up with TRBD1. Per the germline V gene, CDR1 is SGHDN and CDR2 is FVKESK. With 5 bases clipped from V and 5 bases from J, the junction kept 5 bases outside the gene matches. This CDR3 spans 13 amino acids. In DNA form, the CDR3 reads TGTGCCAGCAGCGACAGGGTTCTGACTGAAGCTTTCTTT. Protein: CASSDRVLTEAFF.

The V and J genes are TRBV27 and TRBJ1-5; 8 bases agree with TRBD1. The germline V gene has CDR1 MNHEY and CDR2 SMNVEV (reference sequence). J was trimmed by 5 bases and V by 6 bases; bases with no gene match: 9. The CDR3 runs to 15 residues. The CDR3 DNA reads TGTGCCAGCAGATTAGGGACAGGAGCTTATCAGCCCCAGCATTTT. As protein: CASRLGTGAYQPQHF.

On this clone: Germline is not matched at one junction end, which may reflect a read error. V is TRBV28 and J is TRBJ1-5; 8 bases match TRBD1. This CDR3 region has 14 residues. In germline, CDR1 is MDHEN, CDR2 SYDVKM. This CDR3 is CASNLQGGNQPQHF. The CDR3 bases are TGTGCCAGCAATTTACAGGGGGGTAATCAGCCCCAGCATTTT. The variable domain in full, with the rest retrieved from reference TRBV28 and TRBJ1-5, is DVKVTQSSRYLVKRTGEKVFLECVQDMDHENMFWYRQDPGLGLRLIYFSYDVKMKEKGDIPEGYSVSREKKERFSLILESASTNQTSMYLCASNLQGGNQPQHFGDGTRLSIL.

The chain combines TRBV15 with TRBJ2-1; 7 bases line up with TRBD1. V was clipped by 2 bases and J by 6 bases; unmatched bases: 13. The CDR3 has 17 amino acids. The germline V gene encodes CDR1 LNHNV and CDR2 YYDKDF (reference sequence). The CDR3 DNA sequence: TGTGCCACCAGCAGAAAAAGGTCCGGGACAGCTGTCAATGAGCAGTTCTTC. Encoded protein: CATSRKRSGTAVNEQFF.

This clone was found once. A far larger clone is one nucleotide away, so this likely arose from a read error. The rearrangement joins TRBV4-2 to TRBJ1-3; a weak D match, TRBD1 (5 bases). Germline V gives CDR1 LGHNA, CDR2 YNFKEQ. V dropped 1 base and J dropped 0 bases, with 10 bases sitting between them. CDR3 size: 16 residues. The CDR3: CASSQGGTASGNTIYF. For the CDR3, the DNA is TGTGCCAGCAGCCAAGGGGGGACGGCCTCTGGAAACACCATATATTTT.

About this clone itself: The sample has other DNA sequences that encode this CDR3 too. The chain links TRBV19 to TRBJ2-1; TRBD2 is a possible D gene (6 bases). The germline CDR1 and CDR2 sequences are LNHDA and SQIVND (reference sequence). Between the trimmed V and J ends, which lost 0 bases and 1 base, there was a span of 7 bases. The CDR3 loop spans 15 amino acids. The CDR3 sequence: CASSIDSGSYNEQFF. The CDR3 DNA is TGTGCCAGTAGTATAGATAGCGGTTCCTACAATGAGCAGTTCTTC.

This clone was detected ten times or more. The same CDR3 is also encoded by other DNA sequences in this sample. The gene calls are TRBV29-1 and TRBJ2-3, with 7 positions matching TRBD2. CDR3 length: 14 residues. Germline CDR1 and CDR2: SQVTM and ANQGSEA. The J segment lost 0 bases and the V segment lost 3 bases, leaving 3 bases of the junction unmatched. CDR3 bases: TGCAGCGTTGACGGCGGGGGAAGCACAGATACGCAGTATTTT. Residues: CSVDGGGSTDTQYF.

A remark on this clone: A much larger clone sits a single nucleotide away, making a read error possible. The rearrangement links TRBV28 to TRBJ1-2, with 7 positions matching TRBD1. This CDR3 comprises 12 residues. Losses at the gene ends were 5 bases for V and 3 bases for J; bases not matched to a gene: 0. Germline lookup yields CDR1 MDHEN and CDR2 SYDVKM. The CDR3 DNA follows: TGTGCCAGCAGTACAGGGGACTATGGCTACACCTTC. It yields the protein CASSTGDYGYTF.

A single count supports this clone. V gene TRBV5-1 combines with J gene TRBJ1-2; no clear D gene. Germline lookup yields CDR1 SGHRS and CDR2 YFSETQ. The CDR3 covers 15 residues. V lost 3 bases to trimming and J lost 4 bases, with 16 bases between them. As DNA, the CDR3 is TGCGCCAGCAGCTCCGGCAGTGTTGACGGCTATGGCTACACCTTC. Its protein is CASSSGSVDGYGYTF. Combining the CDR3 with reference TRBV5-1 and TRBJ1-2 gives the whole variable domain KAGVTQTPRYLIKTRGQQVTLSCSPISGHRSVSWYQQTPGQGLQFLFEYFSETQRNKGNFPGRFSGRQFSNSRSEMNVSTLELGDSALYLCASSSGSVDGYGYTFGSGTRLTVV.

CDR3 sequence reads: CASSEHSSTNEKLFF. The CDR3 region has the DNA TGTGCCAGCAGTGAGCACAGCTCAACTAATGAAAAACTGTTTTTT. The V and J genes are TRBV6-1 and TRBJ1-4; no clear D. This CDR3 contains 15 residues. Germline V CDR1 and CDR2: MNHNS, SASEGT. V was pared by 3 bases and J by 0 bases, with 8 bases between.

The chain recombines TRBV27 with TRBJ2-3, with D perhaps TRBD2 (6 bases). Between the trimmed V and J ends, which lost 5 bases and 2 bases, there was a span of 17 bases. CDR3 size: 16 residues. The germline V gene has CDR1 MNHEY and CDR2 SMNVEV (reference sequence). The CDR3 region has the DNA TGTGCCAGCAGTGGTCGGGGACTGACTATCACAGATACGCAGTATTTT. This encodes CASSGRGLTITDTQYF.

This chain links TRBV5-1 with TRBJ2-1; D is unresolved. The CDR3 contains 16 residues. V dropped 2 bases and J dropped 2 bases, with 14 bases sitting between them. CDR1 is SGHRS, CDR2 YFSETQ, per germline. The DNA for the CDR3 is TGCGCCAGCAGCTTTTTTCTTGCGAGGACCTACAATGAGCAGTTCTTC. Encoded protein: CASSFFLARTYNEQFF.

The CDR3 protein is CASTGTGEIFTTNEKLFF. CDR3 bases: TGTGCCAGTACCGGGACAGGGGAGATTTTTACAACTAATGAAAAACTGTTTTTT. This rearrangement joins TRBV19 to TRBJ1-4; 10 nucleotides align to TRBD1. In germline, CDR1 is LNHDA, CDR2 SQIVND (reference sequence). V lost 7 bases to trimming and J lost 0 bases; unmatched junction nucleotides: 11. CDR3 length equals 18 residues.

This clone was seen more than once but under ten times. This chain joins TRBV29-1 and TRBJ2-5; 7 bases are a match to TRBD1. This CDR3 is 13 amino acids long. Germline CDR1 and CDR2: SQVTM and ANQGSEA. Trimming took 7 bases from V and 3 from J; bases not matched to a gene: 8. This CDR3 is CSAERGLEETQYF. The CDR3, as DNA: TGCAGCGCAGAAAGGGGGCTGGAAGAGACCCAGTACTTC.

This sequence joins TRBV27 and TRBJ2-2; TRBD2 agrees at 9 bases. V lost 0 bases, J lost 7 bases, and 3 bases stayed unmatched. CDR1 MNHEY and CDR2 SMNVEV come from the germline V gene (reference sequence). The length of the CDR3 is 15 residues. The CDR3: CASSLSIAGVGELFF. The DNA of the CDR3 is TGTGCCAGCAGTTTATCTATAGCGGGAGTCGGGGAGCTGTTTTTT.

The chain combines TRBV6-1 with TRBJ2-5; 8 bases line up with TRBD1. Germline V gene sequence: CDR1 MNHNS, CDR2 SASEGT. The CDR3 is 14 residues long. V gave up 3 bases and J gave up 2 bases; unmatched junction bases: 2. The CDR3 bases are TGTGCCAGCAGTGAGAACAGGGGGCAAGAGACCCAGTACTTC. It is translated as CASSENRGQETQYF.